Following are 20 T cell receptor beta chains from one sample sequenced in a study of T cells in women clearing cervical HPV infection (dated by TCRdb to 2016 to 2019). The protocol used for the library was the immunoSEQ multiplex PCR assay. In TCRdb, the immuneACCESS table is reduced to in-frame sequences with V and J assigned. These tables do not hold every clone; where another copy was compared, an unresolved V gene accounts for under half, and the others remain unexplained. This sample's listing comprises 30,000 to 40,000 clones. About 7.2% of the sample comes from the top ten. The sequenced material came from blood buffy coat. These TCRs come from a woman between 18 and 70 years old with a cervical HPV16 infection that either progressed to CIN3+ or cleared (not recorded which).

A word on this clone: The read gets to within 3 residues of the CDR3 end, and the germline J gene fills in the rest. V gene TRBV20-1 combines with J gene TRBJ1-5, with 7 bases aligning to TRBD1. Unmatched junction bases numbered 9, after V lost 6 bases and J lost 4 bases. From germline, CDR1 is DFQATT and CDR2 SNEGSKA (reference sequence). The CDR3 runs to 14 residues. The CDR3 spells CSATKDRANQPQHF. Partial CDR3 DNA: TGCAGTGCAACAAAAGACAGGGCGAATCAGCCC.

The CDR3 sequence: CAISGGLAGGNEQFF. CDR3 DNA, as far as it was read: TGTGCCATCAGTGGAGGACTAGCGGGGGGGAATGAG. This chain links TRBV10-3 with TRBJ2-1, with 15 bases matching TRBD2. Read sequence stops 3 residues before the CDR3 end, and the germline J gene provides the missing end. The germline V gene has CDR1 ENHRY and CDR2 SYGVKD. The J segment lost 7 bases and the V segment lost 4 bases, leaving 2 bases of the junction unmatched. The CDR3 runs 15 residues.

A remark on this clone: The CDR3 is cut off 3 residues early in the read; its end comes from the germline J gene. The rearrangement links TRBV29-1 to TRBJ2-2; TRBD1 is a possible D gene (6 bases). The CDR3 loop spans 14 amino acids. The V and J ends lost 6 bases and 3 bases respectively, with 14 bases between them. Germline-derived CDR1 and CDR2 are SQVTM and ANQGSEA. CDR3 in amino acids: CSVATQGYTGELFF. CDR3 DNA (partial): TGCAGCGTCGCTACACAGGGCTACACCGGGGAG.

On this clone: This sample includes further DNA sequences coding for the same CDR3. CDR3 in amino acids: CASSSLAGGPEETQYF. The part of the CDR3 DNA that was read is TGCGCCAGCAGCTCTCTAGCGGGGGGGCCAGAGGAGACC. The V gene is TRBV5-1, the J gene TRBJ2-5; 12 positions match TRBD2. The observed sequence ends 3 residues before the CDR3 terminus, with the missing tail filled in from the germline J gene. The CDR3 is made up of 16 amino acids. Germline CDR1 reads SGHRS; CDR2 reads YFSETQ. Trimming removed 3 bases from V and 5 bases from J; junction bases left unmatched: 8.

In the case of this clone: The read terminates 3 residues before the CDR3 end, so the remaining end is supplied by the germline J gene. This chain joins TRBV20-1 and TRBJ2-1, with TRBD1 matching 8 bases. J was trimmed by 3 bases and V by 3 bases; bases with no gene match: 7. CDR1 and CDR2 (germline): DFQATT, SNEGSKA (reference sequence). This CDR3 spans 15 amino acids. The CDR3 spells CSASRADRVYNEQFF. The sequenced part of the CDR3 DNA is TGCAGTGCTAGCCGTGCGGACAGGGTCTACAATGAG.

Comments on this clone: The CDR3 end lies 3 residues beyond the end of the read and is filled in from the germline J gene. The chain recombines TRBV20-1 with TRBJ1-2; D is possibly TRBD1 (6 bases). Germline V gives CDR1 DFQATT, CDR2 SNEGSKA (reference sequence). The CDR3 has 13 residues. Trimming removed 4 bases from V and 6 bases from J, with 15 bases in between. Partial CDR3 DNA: TGCAGTGCTATTCTAGGGGGTCTCGATGGC. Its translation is CSAILGGLDG. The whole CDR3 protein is CSAILGGLDGYTF.

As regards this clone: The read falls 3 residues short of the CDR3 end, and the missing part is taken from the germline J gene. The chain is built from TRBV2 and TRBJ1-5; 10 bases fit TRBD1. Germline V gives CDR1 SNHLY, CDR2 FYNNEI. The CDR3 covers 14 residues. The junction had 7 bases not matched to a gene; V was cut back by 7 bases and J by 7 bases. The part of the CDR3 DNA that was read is TGTGCCAGCAAATTGGACAGGGGGGGACAGCCC. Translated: CASKLDRGGQP. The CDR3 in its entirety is CASKLDRGGQPQHF.

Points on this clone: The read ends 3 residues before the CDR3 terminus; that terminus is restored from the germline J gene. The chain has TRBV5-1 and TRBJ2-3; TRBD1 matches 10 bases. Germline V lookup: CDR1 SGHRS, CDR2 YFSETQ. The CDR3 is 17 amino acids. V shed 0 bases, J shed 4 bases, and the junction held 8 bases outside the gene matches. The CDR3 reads CASSLGPLTGGSDTQYF. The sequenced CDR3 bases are TGCGCCAGCAGCTTGGGGCCCCTGACAGGGGGCTCAGATACG.

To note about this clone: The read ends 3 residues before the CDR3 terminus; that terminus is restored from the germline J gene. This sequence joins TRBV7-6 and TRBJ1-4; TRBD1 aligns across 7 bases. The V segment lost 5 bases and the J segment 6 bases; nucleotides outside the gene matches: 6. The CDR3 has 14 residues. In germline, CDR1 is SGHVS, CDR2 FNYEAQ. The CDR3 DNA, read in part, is TGTGCCAGCAGCATGACAGGGTATTATGAAAAA. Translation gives CASSMTGYYEK. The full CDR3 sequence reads CASSMTGYYEKLFF.

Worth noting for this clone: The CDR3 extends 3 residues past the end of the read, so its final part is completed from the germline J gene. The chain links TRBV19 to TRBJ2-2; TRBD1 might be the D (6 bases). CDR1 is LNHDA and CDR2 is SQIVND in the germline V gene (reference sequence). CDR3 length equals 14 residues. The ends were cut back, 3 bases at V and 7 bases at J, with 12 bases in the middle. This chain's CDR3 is CASSIRGEGGELFF. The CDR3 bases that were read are TGTGCCAGTAGTATCAGGGGTGAGGGCGGGGAG. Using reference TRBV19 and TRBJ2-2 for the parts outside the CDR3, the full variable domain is DGGITQSPKYLFRKEGQNVTLSCEQNLNHDAMYWYRQDPGQGLRLIYYSQIVNDFQKGDIAEGYSVSREKKESFPLTVTSAQKNPTAFYLCASSIRGEGGELFFGEGSRLTVL.

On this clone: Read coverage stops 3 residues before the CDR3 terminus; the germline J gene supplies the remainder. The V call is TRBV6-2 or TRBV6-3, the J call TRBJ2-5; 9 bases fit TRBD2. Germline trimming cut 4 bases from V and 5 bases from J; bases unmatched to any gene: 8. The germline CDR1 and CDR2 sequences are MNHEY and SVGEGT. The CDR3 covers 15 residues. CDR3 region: CASSSRLAGAETQYF. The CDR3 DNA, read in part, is TGTGCCAGCAGTTCCCGGTTAGCGGGGGCCGAGACC.

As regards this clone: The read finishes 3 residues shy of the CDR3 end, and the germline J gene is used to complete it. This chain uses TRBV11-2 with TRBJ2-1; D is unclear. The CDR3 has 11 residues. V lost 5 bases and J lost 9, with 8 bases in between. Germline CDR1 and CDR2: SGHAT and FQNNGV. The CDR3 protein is CASSPKVEQFF. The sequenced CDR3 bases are TGTGCCAGCAGCCCTAAAGTTGAG.

The CDR3 bases that were read are TGTGCCAGCAGCGCAAGGCCGGGACAGAGCTCCTATAATTCACCC. Protein product: CASSARPGQSSYNSP. The complete CDR3 reads CASSARPGQSSYNSPLHF. The chain combines TRBV7-8 with TRBJ1-6; TRBD1 agrees at 7 bases. With the read ending 3 residues before the CDR3 end, the germline J gene is used to fill in that end. The CDR3 totals 18 residues. V was pared by 5 bases and J by 0 bases, with 10 bases of the junction left unmatched. Germline-derived CDR1 and CDR2 are SGHVS and FQNEAQ.

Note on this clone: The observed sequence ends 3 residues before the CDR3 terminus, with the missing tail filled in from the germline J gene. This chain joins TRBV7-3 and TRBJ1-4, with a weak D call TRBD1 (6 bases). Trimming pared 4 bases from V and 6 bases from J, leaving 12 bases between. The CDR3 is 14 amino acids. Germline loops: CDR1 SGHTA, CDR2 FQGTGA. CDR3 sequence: CASSSSGEDEKLFF. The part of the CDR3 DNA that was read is TGTGCCAGCAGCTCATCAGGGGAGGATGAAAAA.

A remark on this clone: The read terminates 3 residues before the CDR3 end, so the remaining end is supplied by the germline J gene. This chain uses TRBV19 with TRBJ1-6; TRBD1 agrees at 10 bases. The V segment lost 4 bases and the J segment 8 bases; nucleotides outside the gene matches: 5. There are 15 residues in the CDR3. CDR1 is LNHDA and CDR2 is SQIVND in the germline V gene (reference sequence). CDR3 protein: CASSRRQGAHSPLHF. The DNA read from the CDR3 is TGTGCCAGTAGTAGGAGACAGGGGGCCCATTCACCC.

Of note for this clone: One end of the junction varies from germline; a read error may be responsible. CDR3: CASSLVGGSETQYF. Partial CDR3 DNA: TGTGCCAGCAGCTTAGTTGGCGGCTCAGAGACG. The V and J genes are TRBV11-3 and TRBJ2-3; D unresolved. The read ends 3 residues early relative to the CDR3; the germline J gene fills the gap. Germline V gene lookup returns CDR1 SGHNT and CDR2 YENEEA. The CDR3 is 14 residues long.

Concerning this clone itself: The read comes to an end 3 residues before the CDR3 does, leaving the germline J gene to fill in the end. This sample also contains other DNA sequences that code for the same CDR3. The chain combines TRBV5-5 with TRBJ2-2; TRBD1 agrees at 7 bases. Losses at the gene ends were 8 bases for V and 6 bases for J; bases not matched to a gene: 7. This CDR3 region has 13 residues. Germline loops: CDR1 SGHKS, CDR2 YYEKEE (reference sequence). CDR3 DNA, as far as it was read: TGTGCCAGTAGGCCAGGGGGATCCGGGGAG. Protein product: CASRPGGSGE. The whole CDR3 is CASRPGGSGELFF. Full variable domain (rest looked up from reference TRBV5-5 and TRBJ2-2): DAGVTQSPTHLIKTRGQQVTLRCSPISGHKSVSWYQQVLGQGPQFIFQYYEKEERGRGNFPDRFSARQFPNYSSELNVNALLLGDSALYLCASRPGGSGELFFGEGSRLTVL.

Partial CDR3 DNA: TGCAGTGCTGAGCCGAAGGGTGGGTACACTGAA. Amino acids: CSAEPKGGYTE. The whole CDR3 region reads CSAEPKGGYTEAFF. The chain employs TRBV20-1 and TRBJ1-1; unclear D gene. The read is 3 residues too short to cover the CDR3 end, so that end is filled in from the germline J gene. Trimming took 5 bases from V and 3 from J, leaving 16 bases between them. Germline V CDR1 and CDR2: DFQATT, SNEGSKA (reference sequence). This CDR3 has 14 residues.

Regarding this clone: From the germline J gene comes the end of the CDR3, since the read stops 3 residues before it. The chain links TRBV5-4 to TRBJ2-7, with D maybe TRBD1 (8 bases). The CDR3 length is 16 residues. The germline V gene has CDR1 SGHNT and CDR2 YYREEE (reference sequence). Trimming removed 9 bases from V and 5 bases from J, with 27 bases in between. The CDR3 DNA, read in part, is TGTGCCACCTCCCTTCTACAGGGGGGGCCGTCCGACGAG. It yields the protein CATSLLQGGPSDE. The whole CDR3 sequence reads CATSLLQGGPSDEQYF.

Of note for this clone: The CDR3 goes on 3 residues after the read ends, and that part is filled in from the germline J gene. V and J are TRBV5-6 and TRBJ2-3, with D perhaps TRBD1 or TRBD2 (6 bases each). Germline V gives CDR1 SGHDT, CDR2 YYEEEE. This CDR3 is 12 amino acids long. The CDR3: CASREGEGSQYF. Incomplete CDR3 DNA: TGTGCCAGCAGGGAGGGGGAAGGCTCG.